This T cell receptor (beta chain) originates from a study of vaccination and CD4 T cells after COVID-19. Across the study: SARS-CoV-2, HCoV-NL63, HCoV-OC43 and HCoV-229E supplied the overlapping spike peptides used to stimulate cells.

The time point is: late sampling 161 to 241 days after vaccination in a few convalescent patients. The treatment denotes: roughly ten-day PBMC culture with coronavirus spike peptide pools or control peptides (ViraFEST assay). In germline, CDR1 is DFQATT, CDR2 SNEGSKA (reference sequence). V lost 3 bases and J lost 3; bases outside the gene matches: 4. This CDR3 region has 13 residues. This clonotype was observed a handful of times. No antigen is known for it. Cultured CD4+ T-cell DNA underwent Oncomine TCR Beta short-read sequencing. TCRdb analysed the PCR reads with MiXCR anew, one entry per CDR3 protein. The sample has around 26,000 distinct CDR3 sequences, around two fifths seen once; the top ten hold around 5.1%.

This clonotype was sampled from a human donor who had recovered from COVID-19. The material sequenced was CD4+ T cells from blood, cultured in vitro, taken about 7 months after SARS-CoV-2 vaccination. The chain combines TRBV20-1 with TRBJ1-2; TRBD1 matches at 7 bases. CDR3: CSASDRDHYGYTF. CDR3 sequence (DNA): TGCAGTGCTAGTGACAGGGACCACTATGGCTACACCTTC.